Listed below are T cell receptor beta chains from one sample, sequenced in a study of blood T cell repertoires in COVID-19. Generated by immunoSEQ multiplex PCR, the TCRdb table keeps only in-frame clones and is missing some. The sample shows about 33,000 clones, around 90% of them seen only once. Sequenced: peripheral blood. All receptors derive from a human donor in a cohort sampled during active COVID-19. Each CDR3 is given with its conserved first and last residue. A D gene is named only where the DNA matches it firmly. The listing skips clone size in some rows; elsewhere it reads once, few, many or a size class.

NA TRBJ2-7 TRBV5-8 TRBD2 CASQRLAGGREQYF TGTGCCAGCCAACGACTAGCGGGGGGGCGCGAGCAGTACTTC
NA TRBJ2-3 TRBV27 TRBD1 CASSFLTGHSDTQYF TGTGCCAGCAGTTTCTTGACAGGGCATTCAGATACGCAGTATTTT
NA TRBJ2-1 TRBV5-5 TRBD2 CASSQEAGGDLRSSYNEQFF TGTGCCAGCAGCCAGGAAGCGGGGGGAGATTTAAGGAGCTCCTACAATGAGCAGTTCTTC
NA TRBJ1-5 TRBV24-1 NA CATSDERRGSNQPQHF TGTGCCACCAGTGATGAAAGGCGGGGCTCTAATCAGCCCCAGCATTTT
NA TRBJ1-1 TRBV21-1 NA CASSNRDRVRYTEAFF TGTGCCAGCAGCAACCGGGACAGGGTAAGGTACACTGAAGCTTTCTTT
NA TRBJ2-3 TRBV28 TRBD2 CASGGLAGSSTDTQYF TGTGCCAGCGGGGGACTAGCGGGATCTAGCACAGATACGCAGTATTTT
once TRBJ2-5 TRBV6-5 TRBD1 CASSTPDRYQETQYF TGTGCCAGCAGTACACCGGACAGGTACCAAGAGACCCAGTACTTC
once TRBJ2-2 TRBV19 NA CASRTGLSNTGELFF TGTGCCAGTAGAACGGGACTTTCGAACACCGGGGAGCTGTTTTTT
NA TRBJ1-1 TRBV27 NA CASSYGGTNTEAFF TGTGCCAGCAGTTACGGTGGTACGAACACTGAAGCTTTCTTT
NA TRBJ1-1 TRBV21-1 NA CASNTKARLHQDGNTEAFF TGTGCCAGCAACACAAAGGCAAGACTACACCAAGACGGGAACACTGAAGCTTTCTTT
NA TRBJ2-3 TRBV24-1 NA CATSGGQLVSDTQYF TGTGCCACCAGTGGAGGACAGCTTGTATCAGATACGCAGTATTTT
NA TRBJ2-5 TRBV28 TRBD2 CASSSGLASWETQYF TGTGCCAGCAGTTCTGGACTAGCTTCGTGGGAGACCCAGTACTTC
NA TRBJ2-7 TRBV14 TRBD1 CASSQRTGSEQYF TGTGCCAGCAGCCAGCGGACAGGGAGCGAGCAGTACTTC
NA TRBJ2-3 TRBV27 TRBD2 CASGTSGFFRSTDTQYF TGTGCCAGCGGTACTAGCGGGTTTTTTCGAAGCACAGATACGCAGTATTTT
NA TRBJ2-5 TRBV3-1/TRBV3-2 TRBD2 CASVGGVGETQYF TGTGCCAGCGTGGGAGGGGTAGGGGAGACCCAGTACTTC
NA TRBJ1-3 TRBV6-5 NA CASSYGGTGNTIYF TGTGCCAGCAGTTACGGGGGGACGGGAAACACCATATATTTT
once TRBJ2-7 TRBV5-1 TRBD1 CASSWTSLGQGKGEQYF TGCGCCAGCAGCTGGACTAGCCTGGGACAGGGGAAAGGCGAGCAGTACTTC
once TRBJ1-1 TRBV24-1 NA CATSPGQGHWFF TGTGCCACCAGTCCCGGCCAGGGGCATTGGTTCTTT
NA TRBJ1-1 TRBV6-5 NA CASSYSSLRSEAFF TGTGCCAGCAGTTACTCGAGTCTTAGGAGTGAAGCTTTCTTT
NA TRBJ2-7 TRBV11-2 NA CASSLTPVGAAIVKYF TGTGCCAGCAGCTTAACCCCAGTTGGAGCGGCTATTGTTAAGTACTTC
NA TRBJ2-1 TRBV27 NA CASSFKGRIYEQFF TGTGCCAGCAGTTTCAAGGGGAGGATATATGAGCAGTTCTTC
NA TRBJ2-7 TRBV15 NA CATSRGQGRSEQYF TGTGCCACCAGCAGAGGGCAGGGGAGAAGCGAGCAGTACTTC
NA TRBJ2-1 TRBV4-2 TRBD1 CASSPTVFGQGLNEQFF TGTGCCAGCAGCCCGACCGTTTTTGGACAGGGCCTCAATGAGCAGTTCTTC
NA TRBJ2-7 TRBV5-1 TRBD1 CASSWDRGIGEQYF TGCGCCAGCAGCTGGGACAGGGGGATAGGGGAGCAGTACTTC
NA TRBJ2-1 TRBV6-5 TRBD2 CASSYGGLAAEQFF TGTGCCAGCAGTTACGGGGGACTAGCAGCTGAGCAGTTCTTC
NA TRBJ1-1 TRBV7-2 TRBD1 CASSSQGAGTEAFF TGTGCCAGCAGCTCGCAGGGGGCGGGCACTGAAGCTTTCTTT
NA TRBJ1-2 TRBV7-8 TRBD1 CASSLRQGSTYGYTF TGTGCCAGCAGCCTACGACAGGGATCGACCTATGGCTACACCTTC
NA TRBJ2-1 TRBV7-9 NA CASSSHLRGEQFF TGTGCCAGCAGCTCCCACCTAAGGGGTGAGCAGTTCTTC
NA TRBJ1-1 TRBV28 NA CASSFYRYTEAFF TGTGCCAGCAGTTTTTACAGGTACACTGAAGCTTTCTTT
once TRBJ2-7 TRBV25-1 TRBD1 CASSDPNRGRAYEQYF TGTGCCAGCAGTGACCCCAACAGGGGACGGGCCTACGAGCAGTACTTC
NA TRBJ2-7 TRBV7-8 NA CASSPDWYEQYF TGTGCCAGCAGCCCGGACTGGTACGAGCAGTACTTC
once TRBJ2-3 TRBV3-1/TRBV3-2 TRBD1 CASRFAGTGGTDTQYF TGTGCCAGCAGGTTCGCCGGGACAGGAGGTACAGATACGCAGTATTTT
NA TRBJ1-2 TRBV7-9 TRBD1 CASSQDRVGGYTF TGTGCCAGCAGCCAGGACAGGGTAGGGGGCTACACCTTC
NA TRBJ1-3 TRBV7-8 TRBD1 CASSYARAGTGSGNTIYF TGTGCCAGCAGCTACGCACGCGCCGGGACAGGTTCTGGAAACACCATATATTTT
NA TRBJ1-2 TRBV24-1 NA CATSDYSNGYTF TGTGCCACCAGTGATTACTCGAATGGCTACACCTTC
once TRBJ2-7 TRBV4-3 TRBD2 CASSQERASGVYYEQYF TGCGCCAGCAGCCAAGAGAGGGCTAGCGGGGTGTACTACGAGCAGTACTTC
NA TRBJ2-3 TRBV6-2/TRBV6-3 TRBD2 CASSSTSGGRDPADTQYF TGTGCCAGCAGCTCGACTAGCGGGGGGCGGGATCCAGCAGATACGCAGTATTTT
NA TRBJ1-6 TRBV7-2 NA CASSLERGTNSPLHF TGTGCCAGCAGCTTAGAAAGGGGGACCAATTCACCCCTCCACTTT
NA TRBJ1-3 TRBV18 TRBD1 CASSTTGTGNTIYF TGTGCCAGCTCAACGACAGGGACTGGAAACACCATATATTTT
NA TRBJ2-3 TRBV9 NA CASSVAYAGPTDTQYF TGTGCCAGCAGCGTAGCTTATGCGGGGCCCACAGATACGCAGTATTTT
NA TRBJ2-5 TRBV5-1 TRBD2 CASSFQRGGRETQYF TGCGCCAGCAGCTTTCAGCGGGGGGGCCGCGAGACCCAGTACTTC
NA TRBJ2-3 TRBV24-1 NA CATWFGDTQYF TGTGCCACCTGGTTTGGCGATACGCAGTATTTT
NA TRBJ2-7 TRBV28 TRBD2 CASKFGLAGVEQYF TGTGCCAGCAAGTTTGGACTAGCGGGAGTCGAGCAGTACTTC
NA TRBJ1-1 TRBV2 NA CASSEPRRGTEAFF TGTGCCAGCAGTGAGCCCCGTCGGGGCACTGAAGCTTTCTTT
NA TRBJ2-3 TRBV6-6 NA CASSYLGTDTQYF TGTGCCAGCAGTTACCTCGGGACAGATACGCAGTATTTT
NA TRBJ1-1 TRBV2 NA CASRFVQGNTEAFF TGTGCCAGCAGGTTCGTACAGGGGAACACTGAAGCTTTCTTT
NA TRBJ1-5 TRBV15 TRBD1 CATSRDREYQPQHF TGTGCCACCAGCAGGGACAGGGAATATCAGCCCCAGCATTTT
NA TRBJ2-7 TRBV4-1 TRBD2 CASSQEALAGEGPYEQYF TGCGCCAGCAGCCAAGAAGCACTAGCGGGCGAAGGCCCCTACGAGCAGTACTTC
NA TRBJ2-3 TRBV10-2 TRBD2 CASSDPGGEANTQYF TGCGCCAGCAGTGACCCGGGAGGGGAGGCCAATACGCAGTATTTT
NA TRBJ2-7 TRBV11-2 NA CASSSRGPDEQYF TGTGCCAGCAGCTCCCGAGGTCCCGACGAGCAGTACTTC
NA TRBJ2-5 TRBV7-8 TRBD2 CASSSGLAGWGDETQYF TGTGCCAGCAGCTCTGGACTAGCGGGTTGGGGGGATGAGACCCAGTACTTC
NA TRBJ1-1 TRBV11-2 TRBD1 CASSTDRDTEAFF TGTGCCAGCAGCACGGACAGGGACACTGAAGCTTTCTTT
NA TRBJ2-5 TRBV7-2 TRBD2 CASSLARGGQETQYF TGTGCCAGCAGCTTAGCGCGGGGGGGTCAAGAGACCCAGTACTTC